These 26 T cell receptor beta chains came from one sample sequenced in a study of shared clonotypes between healthy human individuals. Profiling relied on immunoSEQ multiplex PCR, and the TCRdb table lists in-frame clones only, not all of them. Of approximately 2.4 million clones in the sample, approximately 96% were seen once. The material sequenced was naive CD4+ T cells sorted from blood. Subset meaning: CD45RA+ positively selected. The receptors stem from a man aged 18-30 years in good health.

On this clone: Other nucleotide sequences from this sample produce the same CDR3. The chain carries TRBV5-4 and TRBJ1-3, with D tentatively TRBD1 (5 bases). The CDR3 covers 16 residues. Trimming pared 0 bases from V and 0 bases from J, leaving 10 bases between. Germline CDR1 reads SGHNT; CDR2 reads YYREEE (reference sequence). The CDR3 sequence is CASSLVGGTSGNTIYF. The CDR3 coding sequence is TGTGCCAGCAGCTTGGTCGGGGGAACCTCTGGAAACACCATATATTTT.

This sequence joins TRBV11-2 and TRBJ2-3, with D possibly matching TRBD2 (6 bases). The CDR3 length is 17 residues. The V and J ends lost 0 bases and 0 bases respectively, with 13 bases between them. The germline gives CDR1 SGHAT, CDR2 FQNNGV. CDR3 sequence reads: CASSLEGGGISTDTQYF. In DNA form, the CDR3 reads TGTGCCAGCAGCTTAGAGGGGGGTGGTATAAGCACAGATACGCAGTATTTT.

CDR3 region: CASRLGDWNTEAFF. CDR3 sequence (DNA): TGTGCCAGCAGGCTAGGGGACTGGAACACTGAAGCTTTCTTT. The chain has TRBV2 and TRBJ1-1; D is possibly TRBD1 (5 bases). V lost 6 bases and J lost 1, with 12 bases in between. This CDR3 has 14 amino acids. Looked up from germline, CDR1 is SNHLY and CDR2 is FYNNEI.

The chain uses TRBV12-2 and TRBJ1-5. TRBV12-2 is a documented pseudogene. This CDR3 has 18 residues. The CDR3 spells CASRLDTPPQHSNQPQHF. The CDR3 region has the DNA TGTGCAAGTCGCTTAGACACCCCCCCGCAGCATAGCAATCAGCCCCAGCATTTT.

The J gene is TRBJ1-2, the V gene TRBV19; no clear D gene. Trimming removed 5 bases from V and 7 bases from J, with 11 bases in between. This CDR3 is 12 amino acids long. Germline V gene data show CDR1 as LNHDA and CDR2 as SQIVND (reference sequence). The CDR3 here is CASSPSSVGYTF. The CDR3 coding sequence is TGTGCCAGTAGTCCCTCTTCGGTTGGCTACACCTTC.

J is TRBJ2-5 and V is TRBV7-4; D not resolved. This CDR3 contains 15 residues. Germline V gene lookup returns CDR1 SGHVT and CDR2 SQSDAQ. V shed 1 base and J shed 5 bases, with 14 bases lying between them. The CDR3 sequence is CASSLGVVSKETQYF. CDR3 DNA sequence: TGTGCCAGCAGCTTAGGCGTTGTTAGTAAGGAGACCCAGTACTTC. Together with reference TRBV7-4 and TRBJ2-5, the CDR3 gives the full variable domain: GAGVSQSPRYKVAKRGRDVALRCDSISGHVTLYWYRQTLGQGSEVLTYSQSDAQRDKSGRPSGRFSAERPERSVSTLKIQRTEQGDSAVYLCASSLGVVSKETQYFGPGTRLLVL.

This chain links TRBV7-2 with TRBJ2-2; 7 nucleotides line up with TRBD1. The germline V gene has CDR1 SGHTA and CDR2 FQGNSA. The CDR3 spans 15 residues. The V gene end was trimmed by 0 bases and the J gene end by 7 bases; junction bases not matched to a gene: 5. CDR3 protein: CASSLAGQGVGELFF. The DNA for the CDR3 is TGTGCCAGCAGCTTAGCCGGGCAGGGGGTCGGGGAGCTGTTTTTT. Together with reference TRBV7-2 and TRBJ2-2, the CDR3 gives the full variable domain: GAGVSQSPSNKVTEKGKDVELRCDPISGHTALYWYRQSLGQGLEFLIYFQGNSAPDKSGLPSDRFSAERTGGSVSTLTIQRTQQEDSAVYLCASSLAGQGVGELFFGEGSRLTVL.

This clone showed up just once. The chain combines TRBV6-1 with TRBJ1-5, with D unresolved. Trimming took off 6 bases at V and 4 bases at J, with 7 bases between the two ends. Germline V CDR1 and CDR2: MNHNS, SASEGT. This CDR3 is 12 amino acids long. CDR3 bases: TGTGCCAGCAGAAGAGAGAATCAGCCCCAGCATTTT. Protein: CASRRENQPQHF.

The CDR3 bases are TGTGCCAGCTCACCTTCCACCGGGACAGGGGGGTCAAATGAGCAGTTCTTC. It is translated as CASSPSTGTGGSNEQFF. The gene calls are TRBV18 and TRBJ2-1; 11 bases agree with TRBD1. With V trimmed by 3 bases and J by 7 bases, 11 bases remained unmatched. The germline V gene has CDR1 KGHSH and CDR2 LQKENI. There are 17 residues in the CDR3.

The V and J genes are TRBV6-6 and TRBJ2-5, with 7 bases aligning to TRBD2. The CDR3 loop spans 13 amino acids. The germline CDR1 and CDR2 sequences are MNHNY and SVGAGI (reference sequence). J lost 5 bases, V lost 4 bases, and 4 bases had no gene match. The CDR3 protein is CASSWDYSETQYF. Here the CDR3 DNA reads TGTGCCAGCAGTTGGGACTATTCGGAGACCCAGTACTTC.

V gene TRBV7-3 combines with J gene TRBJ2-3, with 7 bases lining up with TRBD2. The V gene end was trimmed by 0 bases and the J gene end by 2 bases; junction bases not matched to a gene: 2. The CDR3 length is 15 residues. Germline V CDR1 and CDR2: SGHTA, FQGTGA. The CDR3 protein is CASSLTAGDTDTQYF. CDR3 bases: TGTGCCAGCAGCTTAACTGCGGGGGACACAGATACGCAGTATTTT.

This chain connects TRBV7-9 to TRBJ2-5, with a possible D match to TRBD1 (5 bases). Germline lookup yields CDR1 SEHNR and CDR2 FQNEAQ (reference sequence). Deletions cut 0 bases from V and 1 base from J, with 9 bases between. The CDR3 covers 15 residues. CDR3 sequence: CASSLAGARQETQYF. Written as DNA, the CDR3 is TGTGCCAGCAGCTTAGCAGGGGCACGCCAAGAGACCCAGTACTTC.

The genes are TRBV6-5 and TRBJ1-5; perhaps TRBD1 as D (6 bases). This CDR3 has 15 residues. The V and J ends lost 6 bases and 0 bases respectively, with 12 bases between them. Germline V gene sequence: CDR1 MNHEY, CDR2 SVGAGI. The CDR3 reads CASSLTGYSNQPQHF. CDR3 DNA sequence: TGTGCCAGCAGCCTGACAGGATATAGCAATCAGCCCCAGCATTTT.

This clone was detected once. The chain carries TRBV6-6 and TRBJ1-1; TRBD1 matches 7 bases. The germline CDR1 and CDR2 sequences are MNHNY and SVGAGI (reference sequence). The V and J ends lost 10 bases and 0 bases, in that order; junction bases with no gene match: 8. The CDR3 consists of 14 residues. The CDR3 sequence: CATLGGTVNTEAFF. The CDR3 coding sequence is TGTGCCACATTGGGCGGGACAGTGAACACTGAAGCTTTCTTT.

The V gene is TRBV6-5, the J gene TRBJ1-2; D unresolved. V was clipped by 0 bases and J by 4 bases, with 12 bases between them. The CDR3 has 15 residues. Germline CDR1 reads MNHEY; CDR2 reads SVGAGI. CDR3 loop: CASSYSIQQSYGYTF. Written as DNA, the CDR3 is TGTGCCAGCAGTTACTCGATTCAACAGTCCTATGGCTACACCTTC.

This chain links TRBV7-9 with TRBJ2-3; D might be TRBD2 (5 bases). The CDR3 loop spans 16 amino acids. Trimming cost V 1 base and J 2 bases, with 13 bases left between them. Per germline, CDR1 SEHNR and CDR2 FQNEAQ (reference sequence). CDR3 DNA sequence: TGTGCCAGCAGCTTAGATGGCGGGTCGGTCACAGATACGCAGTATTTT. Protein sequence: CASSLDGGSVTDTQYF.

The rearrangement uses TRBV28 and TRBJ2-1; no firm D call. The ends were cut back, 3 bases at V and 6 bases at J, with 12 bases in the middle. The CDR3 loop spans 14 amino acids. The germline CDR1 and CDR2 sequences are MDHEN and SYDVKM. CDR3 region: CASSFESRINEQFF. CDR3 nucleotides: TGTGCCAGCAGTTTCGAGTCACGGATCAATGAGCAGTTCTTC.

This clone was seen only once. The CDR3 loop is CASSYSDTLSYEQYF. The DNA of the CDR3 is TGTGCCAGCAGTTACTCGGACACGCTGAGCTACGAGCAGTACTTC. V usage is TRBV6-5 and J usage is TRBJ2-7, with D perhaps matching TRBD1 (5 bases). The CDR3 totals 15 residues. V was pared by 0 bases and J by 3 bases, with 12 bases between. Germline CDR1 is MNHEY and CDR2 is SVGAGI.

The chain uses TRBV5-1 and TRBJ2-1, with D uncertain. Trimming took off 5 bases at V and 1 base at J, with 13 bases between the two ends. CDR1 and CDR2 from the germline V gene are SGHRS and YFSETQ. This CDR3 region has 15 residues. CDR3 loop: CASRSQATSYNEQFF. CDR3 DNA sequence: TGCGCCAGCAGATCGCAGGCAACGTCCTACAATGAGCAGTTCTTC.

This clone was counted once. The chain employs TRBV5-1 and TRBJ1-5, with TRBD1 matching 7 bases. Germline V lookup: CDR1 SGHRS, CDR2 YFSETQ. This CDR3 is 18 amino acids long. J was trimmed by 0 bases and V by 2 bases; bases with no gene match: 11. The CDR3 coding sequence is TGCGCCAGCAGCTTTCCACTCGACAGGGTTAATAGCAATCAGCCCCAGCATTTT. The encoded protein is CASSFPLDRVNSNQPQHF.

For this clone: The same CDR3 arises from other DNA sequences in this sample as well. The chain uses TRBV30 and TRBJ1-1; 10 bases map to TRBD1. The ends lost 2 bases at V and 5 bases at J; junction bases unmatched: 2. The CDR3 length is 13 residues. CDR1 and CDR2 (germline): GTSNPN, SVGIG (reference sequence). In DNA, the CDR3 is TGTGCCTGGAGTCGGACAGGGGGGACTGAAGCTTTCTTT. Amino acids: CAWSRTGGTEAFF. Filled out from reference TRBV30 and TRBJ1-1, the complete variable domain reads SQTIHQWPATLVQPVGSPLSLECTVEGTSNPNLYWYRQAAGRGLQLLFYSVGIGQISSEVPQNLSASRPQDRQFILSSKKLLLSDSGFYLCAWSRTGGTEAFFGQGTRLTVV.

V and J are TRBV6-5 and TRBJ2-7, with 14 bases fitting TRBD2. The trim removed 5 bases at V and 6 bases at J, leaving 6 bases unmatched. CDR3 length: 15 residues. Looked up from germline, CDR1 is MNHEY and CDR2 is SVGAGI. The CDR3 spells CASSRPTSGRGEQYF. The CDR3 DNA reads TGTGCCAGCAGTCGCCCGACTAGCGGGAGGGGCGAGCAGTACTTC.

The rearrangement uses TRBV11-2 and TRBJ1-2; D perhaps matches TRBD1 (6 bases). The germline CDR1 and CDR2 sequences are SGHAT and FQNNGV. CDR3 size: 17 residues. V shed 3 bases and J shed 0 bases, with 17 bases lying between them. The DNA of the CDR3 is TGTGCCAGCAGCTTTACGGACAGCTTATTAGCTAACTATGGCTACACCTTC. This encodes CASSFTDSLLANYGYTF.

V and J are TRBV5-4 and TRBJ1-2; D is perhaps TRBD1 (6 bases). V was clipped by 5 bases and J by 2 bases, with 10 bases between them. CDR3 length: 13 amino acids. Germline V lookup: CDR1 SGHNT, CDR2 YYREEE (reference sequence). The CDR3 coding sequence is TGTGCCAGCAGATACCAGGGGAACTATGGCTACACCTTC. It specifies CASRYQGNYGYTF.

This chain connects TRBV10-3 to TRBJ1-1; D may be TRBD1 (6 bases). V was shortened by 8 bases and J by 4 bases, with 17 bases between the two germline ends. The CDR3 extends over 14 amino acids. CDR1 and CDR2 from the germline V gene are ENHRY and SYGVKD. This CDR3 reads CAISAGVGGTEAFF. CDR3 sequence (DNA): TGTGCCATCTCCGCAGGGGTTGGTGGCACTGAAGCTTTCTTT.

The chain combines TRBV5-1 with TRBJ1-3; D call uncertain. This CDR3 comprises 15 residues. CDR1 SGHRS and CDR2 YFSETQ come from the germline V gene. Deletions cut 1 base from V and 0 bases from J, with 8 bases between. DNA for the CDR3: TGCGCCAGCAGCTTGCCACAAATCTCTGGAAACACCATATATTTT. As protein: CASSLPQISGNTIYF.